This TCR beta chain appears in the sequencing data of a study of T-cell reconstitution after alpha-beta-depleted transplantation in children. This clonotype was counted many times. The CDR3 totals 13 residues. The V end lost 0 bases, the J end lost 4 bases, and 6 bases lay between the germline ends. The germline gives CDR1 SGHRS, CDR2 YFSETQ. Unique molecular identifiers were used to barcode this TCRbeta library. MiXCR, applied by TCRdb to the PCR reads, yields one record per CDR3 protein. The sample consists of 600,000 to 700,000 distinct CDR3 sequences, around 16% of them appearing once. The rearrangement joins TRBV5-1 to TRBJ2-3, with unresolved D. The sequencing used PBMCs from the stem cell graft donor, collected from the stem cell graft. The source is a human donor who donated a stem cell graft to a child with acute myeloid leukemia. CDR3 in amino acids: CASSLVEADTQYF. CDR3 bases: TGCGCCAGCAGCTTGGTAGAGGCAGATACGCAGTATTTT.